This entry lists 6 T cell receptor beta chains sequenced from one sample in a study of T cells after yellow fever vaccination. TCRdb independently ran MiXCR on the 5' RACE reads; one entry per CDR3 protein. There are roughly 120,000 distinct CDR3 sequences in the sample; 7.2% occur only once, and over 2.5% lies in the top ten. Sequencing was performed on CD4+ T cells sorted from PBMCs, taken about 41 days after the first yellow fever vaccination. These receptors originate from a man aged 18 to 29 who received the YFV17D yellow fever vaccine.

This clonotype was counted a few times. The junction does not match germline at one end; this may be a read error. This sequence joins TRBV7-7 and TRBJ2-3, with a weak D call TRBD1 (5 bases). The CDR3 loop spans 14 amino acids. The germline gives CDR1 SSHAT, CDR2 FNYEAQ (reference sequence). The CDR3, as DNA: TGTGCTAGCAGCTTAGGTATAGGGGAAGATACGCAGTATTTT. Its translation is CASSLGIGEDTQYF.

This sequence joins TRBV5-1 and TRBJ2-5; TRBD1 agrees at 7 bases. V shed 4 bases and J 2 bases; nucleotides not matched to a gene: 11. The CDR3 extends over 16 amino acids. Per germline, CDR1 SGHRS and CDR2 YFSETQ. CDR3 sequence (DNA): TGCGCCAGCAGCAGGTCTAAGGGGGCGGTTCAAGAGACCCAGTACTTC. It translates to CASSRSKGAVQETQYF.

This clonotype was seen once. Being one base from a much bigger clone, this may be a read error. The rearrangement uses TRBV5-1 and TRBJ2-7, with D maybe TRBD1 (6 bases). This CDR3 has 14 residues. V gave up 7 bases and J gave up 2 bases, with 16 bases separating them. Per germline, CDR1 SGHRS and CDR2 YFSETQ. The CDR3 is CASAPEQGTYEQYF. The CDR3, as DNA: TGCGCCAGCGCGCCGGAACAGGGCACCTACGAGCAGTACTTC. The full variable domain, completed using reference TRBV5-1 and TRBJ2-7, is KAGVTQTPRYLIKTRGQQVTLSCSPISGHRSVSWYQQTPGQGLQFLFEYFSETQRNKGNFPGRFSGRQFSNSRSEMNVSTLELGDSALYLCASAPEQGTYEQYFGPGTRLTVT.

The sample holds many counts of this clonotype. The chain joins TRBV13 to TRBJ2-5, with TRBD2 matching over 13 bases. CDR3 size: 14 residues. Germline CDR1 is PRHDT and CDR2 is FYEKMQ (reference sequence). V shed 6 bases, J shed 5 bases, and the junction held 3 bases outside the gene matches. The CDR3 sequence is CASRTSGGLETQYF. CDR3 bases: TGTGCCAGCAGGACTAGCGGGGGGCTCGAGACCCAGTACTTC.

This clonotype was observed at least ten times. V is TRBV20-1 and J is TRBJ1-2; the match to TRBD1 covers 9 bases. There are 13 residues in the CDR3. V shed 5 bases, J shed 6 bases, and the junction held 7 bases outside the gene matches. Germline-derived CDR1 and CDR2 are DFQATT and SNEGSKA (reference sequence). The CDR3 DNA reads as TGCAGTGCTGGACAGGGGATTGGGGATGGCTACACCTTC. Its protein product is CSAGQGIGDGYTF.

In its sample, this clonotype was seen many times. The V and J genes are TRBV15 and TRBJ2-7; a weak D match, TRBD2 (6 bases). The CDR3 extends over 15 amino acids. V lost 1 base, J lost 6 bases, and 16 bases lay in between. Germline-derived CDR1 and CDR2 are LNHNV and YYDKDF (reference sequence). DNA of the CDR3: TGTGCCACCAGCAGAGTGTTTGGAGGGCGGGCCGAGCAGTACTTC. Translated: CATSRVFGGRAEQYF.